This TCR beta chain was recorded in a study of blood T cell repertoires in COVID-19. V gave up 2 bases and J gave up 6 bases, with 10 bases separating them. The germline V gene has CDR1 SEHNR and CDR2 FQNEAQ (reference sequence). This CDR3 has 14 amino acids. The table came from immunoSEQ multiplex PCR; TCRdb's copy has only in-frame clones and leaves some out. This table holds more than 350,000 clones, roughly 89% found once. The sample was PBMCs or T cells enriched from blood (not recorded which). This sequence originates from a woman aged 45-65 years who had recovered from COVID-19. J is TRBJ1-4 and V is TRBV7-9; D is uncertain. The CDR3 spells CASSLSDRDEKLFF. The CDR3 nucleotides read TGTGCCAGCAGCTTAAGTGACCGGGATGAAAAACTGTTTTTT.